This entry describes one T cell receptor (beta chain). This sample was included in a study of shared T cell receptors in the human thymus. The CDR3 runs to 17 residues. V was pared by 6 bases and J by 9 bases, with 29 bases between. CDR1 and CDR2 from the germline V gene are MDHEN and SYDVKM. The protocol was immunoSEQ multiplex PCR, while the TCRdb copy is restricted to in-frame clones and leaves out a portion. Among about 380,000 clones listed, around 95% were seen once. Input material: thymocytes. This chain joins TRBV28 and TRBJ2-5; D may match TRBD1 or TRBD2 (6 bases each). The receptor was derived from a human donor. Here the CDR3 reads CASSPQAGARFWEAQYF. Here the CDR3 DNA reads TGTGCCAGCAGCCCCCAGGCAGGGGCGAGATTTTGGGAGGCCCAGTACTTC.